These T cell receptor beta chains were read from a single sample in a study of regulatory T cells in long-lasting Graves disease. TCRdb ran MiXCR on the multiplex PCR reads and lists one entry per CDR3 protein. Of 400,000 to 500,000 distinct CDR3 sequences listed, roughly 21% are singletons. This specimen was peripheral blood mononuclear cells (PBMCs), taken when the disease was refractory, from a patient treated with antithyroid drugs. These TCRs come from a female donor with Graves disease. The CDR3 runs from the conserved cysteine through the conserved F or W. A D gene is named only where the DNA matches it firmly. For some rows the clone size is stated as once, few or many, or as a class when expanded; others skip it.

clone size | J gene | D gene | V gene | CDR3 DNA | CDR3 protein
many | TRBJ2-5 | NA | TRBV24-1 | TGTGCCACCAGTGATGCCTCGGAGACCCAGTACTTC | CATSDASETQYF
many | TRBJ1-5 | NA | TRBV2 | TGTGCCAGCCGGACAGCTATACAAGGTTATCAGCCCCAGCATTTT | CASRTAIQGYQPQHF
few | TRBJ2-1 | TRBD2 | TRBV7-2 | TGTGCCAGCAGCCCTGTCCGGGGGGCCTACAATGAGCAGTTCTTC | CASSPVRGAYNEQFF
few | TRBJ1-2 | NA | TRBV12-3/TRBV12-4 | TGTGCCAGCAGCCCCGGGACAACTAATGGCTACACCTTC | CASSPGTTNGYTF
NA | TRBJ1-1 | NA | TRBV9 | TGTGCCAGCAGCGTCTTAGACTCGAACACTGAAGCTTTCTTT | CASSVLDSNTEAFF
few | TRBJ2-2 | NA | TRBV27 | TGTGCCAGCAGTGTAGTATCCGGGGAGCTGTTTTTT | CASSVVSGELFF
many | TRBJ1-1 | TRBD1 | TRBV11-1 | TGTGCCAGCAGCATGGACAGGGGGGCTTTCACTGAAGCTTTCTTT | CASSMDRGAFTEAFF
many | TRBJ1-5 | TRBD1 | TRBV28 | TGTGCCAGCAGCCCCCAAACAGGGGATAGCAATCAGCCCCAGCATTTT | CASSPQTGDSNQPQHF
NA | TRBJ2-1 | NA | TRBV5-4 | TGTGCCAGCAGCGGGGCCCTCTCCAGGGGCGGGTACAATGAGCAGTTCTTC | CASSGALSRGGYNEQFF
NA | TRBJ1-3 | NA | TRBV29-1 | TGCAGCGTGAAGGGACCGTTTACCTCTGGAAACACCATATATTTT | CSVKGPFTSGNTIYF
few | TRBJ1-1 | NA | TRBV20-1 | TGCAGTGCGGGGCTAGGGACGGGAACTGAAGCTTTCTTT | CSAGLGTGTEAFF
many | TRBJ2-7 | NA | TRBV28 | TGTGCCAGCAGTTTACCCCGTTTTGGGGAGCAGTACTTC | CASSLPRFGEQYF
many | TRBJ2-6 | NA | TRBV7-6 | TGTGCCACCCGGGGGACAGTCTTATCCTCTGGGGCCAACGTCCTGACTTTC | CATRGTVLSSGANVLTF
few | TRBJ1-1 | NA | TRBV9 | TGTGCCAGCAGCCCCACCTTCACGAACACTGAAGCTTTCTTT | CASSPTFTNTEAFF
many | TRBJ2-5 | NA | TRBV7-2 | TGTGCCAGCAGCTTACAGGGCTTTGAGACCCAGTACTTC | CASSLQGFETQYF
NA | TRBJ2-1 | NA | TRBV28 | TGTGCCAGCAGTTACACCCCGGGACAACCCTGGTACAATGAGCAGTTCTTC | CASSYTPGQPWYNEQFF
few | TRBJ2-5 | TRBD1 | TRBV5-1 | TGCGCCAGCACCTTTTGGACAGGGGAGGAGACCCAGTACTTC | CASTFWTGEETQYF
few | TRBJ2-5 | TRBD2 | TRBV27 | TGTGCCAGCAGTTTATCGATAAGACTAGCGGGAGTAAAGACCCAGTACTTC | CASSLSIRLAGVKTQYF
NA | TRBJ1-5 | TRBD1 | TRBV28 | TGTGCCAGCAGATCTAACCATGGGACAGGAGGCAATCAGCCCCAGCATTTT | CASRSNHGTGGNQPQHF
many | TRBJ1-2 | NA | TRBV11-2 | TGTGCCAGCAGCTTAGGGGCTTACACTAGGATCTACACCTTC | CASSLGAYTRIYTF
many | TRBJ1-4 | TRBD1 | TRBV28 | TGTGCCAGCAGTTTATCTCAGGGGGCAGGAACTAATGAAAAACTGTTTTTT | CASSLSQGAGTNEKLFF
NA | TRBJ2-3 | NA | TRBV6-1 | TGTGCCAGCAGACCCGACCGGGACTCCCACACAGATACGCAGTATTTT | CASRPDRDSHTDTQYF
NA | TRBJ2-1 | TRBD2 | TRBV29-1 | TGCAGCGTGATTGGGGCGGGGGGGCCTAAGGGTGAGCAGTTCTTC | CSVIGAGGPKGEQFF
NA | TRBJ2-3 | TRBD2 | TRBV7-2 | TGTGCCAGCAGCTTAGAGGCGGGAGGTGGGGCAGATACGCAGTATTTT | CASSLEAGGGADTQYF
many | TRBJ1-2 | TRBD1 | TRBV20-1 | TGCAGTGCTCCTGGGGACAGTAATGGCTACACCTTC | CSAPGDSNGYTF
many | TRBJ2-4 | TRBD2 | TRBV12-3/TRBV12-4 | TGTGCCAGCAGTCCTGGGGGGGAGGATCCCAAAAACATTCAGTACTTC | CASSPGGEDPKNIQYF
NA | TRBJ2-7 | TRBD2 | TRBV20-1 | TGCAGTGCTAGAGGGGGGAGGGACCTTTGTCACTTC | CSARGGRDLCHF
many | TRBJ2-7 | NA | TRBV6-5 | TGTGCCAGCAGTTACTTTGGGGGCGGCTACGAGCAGTACTTC | CASSYFGGGYEQYF
NA | TRBJ1-3 | NA | TRBV3-1 | TGTGCCAGCAGCCAAGTTTGGGGTTCCGTACAAGGAAACACCATATATTTT | CASSQVWGSVQGNTIYF
many | TRBJ2-5 | NA | TRBV11-1 | TGTGCCAGCAGCCCCCCGGAGCGCCTGGGGGAGACCCAGTACTTC | CASSPPERLGETQYF
few | TRBJ1-6 | NA | TRBV4-1 | TGCGCCAGCAGACCCGGGGAACAGAATAATTCACCCCTCCACTTT | CASRPGEQNNSPLHF
few | TRBJ1-5 | NA | TRBV29-1 | TGCAGCGCCGTGTCCGGACTGAATCAGCCCCAGCATTTT | CSAVSGLNQPQHF
NA | TRBJ1-2 | NA | TRBV7-8 | TGTGCCAGCAGCTTGCTACTGGACGTAAACTATGGCTACACCTTC | CASSLLLDVNYGYTF
few | TRBJ2-7 | TRBD2 | TRBV7-3 | TGTGCCAGCAGCTTAACAGGTGGCGGGAGAAGCTACGAGCAGTACTTC | CASSLTGGGRSYEQYF
NA | TRBJ2-5 | TRBD1 | TRBV28 | TGTGCCAGCAGTTTAACCGGACAGGGCAGAGAGACCCAGTACTTC | CASSLTGQGRETQYF